The TCR beta chain described here comes from a study of cytomegalovirus exposure and HLA in healthy donors. In the case of this clone: Its cognate antigen is unknown.

The PCR employed 60 Vbeta primers together with 13 Jbeta primers. Here immunoSEQ multiplex PCR was the method, and the copy in TCRdb shows in-frame clones only, minus some. The sample consists of some 190,000 clones, about 85% of them appearing once. The study's findings and limits: Earlier analysis found most TCR beta V segments productive about 87% or about 30% of the time. The study put 150 or so TCR beta chains on its list as cytomegalovirus-associated.

Germline assignment: CDR1 SGHDT and CDR2 YYEEEE. The V gene end was trimmed by 2 bases and the J gene end by 4 bases; junction bases not matched to a gene: 10. This CDR3 is 16 amino acids long. The clonotype was recovered from a boy aged 2-15 years in good health and CMV-seronegative. V is TRBV5-6 and J is TRBJ2-3; 7 positions agree with TRBD1. The sequenced material came from PBMCs. The CDR3: CASSFLTGRDADTQYF. In nucleotides, the CDR3 is TGTGCCAGCAGCTTCCTGACAGGGAGAGACGCAGATACGCAGTATTTT.